This T cell receptor beta chain was identified during a study of T cell responses to AZD1222 COVID-19 vaccine. Assay: immunoSEQ multiplex PCR; the TCRdb copy retains only in-frame clones and omits some. The sample shows 200,000 or so clones, 93% of them seen only once. The CDR3 covers 14 residues. The V and J ends lost 1 base and 8 bases respectively, with 14 bases between them. The germline CDR1 and CDR2 sequences are LGHNT and FRNRAP. This sample comprised peripheral blood, obtained 28 days after the second AZD1222 dose. This clonotype was sampled from an adult who received the AZD1222 COVID-19 vaccine. The V call is TRBV12-5, the J call TRBJ1-1; the D is unclear. CDR3 in amino acids: CASGLGPAPEEAFF. CDR3 DNA: TGTGCTAGTGGTTTGGGCCCAGCGCCAGAGGAAGCTTTCTTT.